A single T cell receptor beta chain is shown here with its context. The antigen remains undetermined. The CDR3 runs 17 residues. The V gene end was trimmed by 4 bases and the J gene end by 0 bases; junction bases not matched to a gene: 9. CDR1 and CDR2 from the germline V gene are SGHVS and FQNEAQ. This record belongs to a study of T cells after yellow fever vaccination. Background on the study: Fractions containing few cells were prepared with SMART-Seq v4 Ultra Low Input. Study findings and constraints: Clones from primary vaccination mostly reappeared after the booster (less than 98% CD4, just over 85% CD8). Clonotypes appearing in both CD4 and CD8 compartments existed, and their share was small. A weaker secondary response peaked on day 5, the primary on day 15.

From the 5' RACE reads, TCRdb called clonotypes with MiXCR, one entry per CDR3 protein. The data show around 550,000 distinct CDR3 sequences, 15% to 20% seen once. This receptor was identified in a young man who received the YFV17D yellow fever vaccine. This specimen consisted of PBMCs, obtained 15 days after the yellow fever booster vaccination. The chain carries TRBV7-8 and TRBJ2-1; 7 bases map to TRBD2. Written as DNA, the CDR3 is TGTGCCAGCAGCTATTCATGGGGGGGGGGCTCCTACAATGAGCAGTTCTTC. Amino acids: CASSYSWGGGSYNEQFF.